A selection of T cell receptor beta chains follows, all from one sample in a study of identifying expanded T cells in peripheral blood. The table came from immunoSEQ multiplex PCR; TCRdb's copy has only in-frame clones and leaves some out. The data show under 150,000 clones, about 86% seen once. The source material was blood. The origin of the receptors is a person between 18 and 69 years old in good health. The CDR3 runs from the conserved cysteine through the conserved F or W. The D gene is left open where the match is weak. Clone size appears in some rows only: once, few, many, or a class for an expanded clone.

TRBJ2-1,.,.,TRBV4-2,TGTGCCAGCAGCCAAGATATGGGTGTGGGGGGCCTCCAGTTCTTC,CASSQDMGVGGLQFF
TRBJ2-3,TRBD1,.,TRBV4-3,TGCGCCAGCAGCACAGGGGGTTACACAGATACGCAGTATTTT,CASSTGGYTDTQYF
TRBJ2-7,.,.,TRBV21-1,TGTGCCAGCACCCTTGGGGGTTTCGCCTACGAGCAGTACTTC,CASTLGGFAYEQYF
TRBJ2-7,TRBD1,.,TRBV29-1,TGCAGCGGGGGACAGGACTACGAGCAGTACTTC,CSGGQDYEQYF
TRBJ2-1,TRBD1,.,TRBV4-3,TGCGCCAGCAGCCCACAGGGGAAGGACTACAATGAGCAGTTCTTC,CASSPQGKDYNEQFF
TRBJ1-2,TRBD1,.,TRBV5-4,TGTGCCAGCAGCATTCCAGGGGGCATGCTGCATGGCTACACCTTC,CASSIPGGMLHGYTF
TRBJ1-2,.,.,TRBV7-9,TGTGCCAGCAGCTTGGGCGGAAACCATGGCTACACCTTC,CASSLGGNHGYTF
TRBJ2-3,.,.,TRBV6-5,TGTGCCAGCAGTTACTCTTCCCGGGGGGCTACAGATACGCAGTATTTT,CASSYSSRGATDTQYF
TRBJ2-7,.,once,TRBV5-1,TGCGCCAGCTCCAGCTCCTACGAGCAGTACTTC,CASSSSYEQYF
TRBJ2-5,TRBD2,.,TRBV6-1,TGTGCCAACCCCCCCGGGACTAGCGGAGAGACCCAGTACTTC,CANPPGTSGETQYF
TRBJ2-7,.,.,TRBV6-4,TGTGCCGTCCGTGGGGGAGACGACGAGCAGTACTTC,CAVRGGDDEQYF
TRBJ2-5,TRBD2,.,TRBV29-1,TGCAGCGTCGAGACGGGCCTCCCCGGGGGGCAAGAGACCCAGTACTTC,CSVETGLPGGQETQYF
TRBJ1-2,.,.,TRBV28,TGTGCCAGCAGTTCATCAGGCTATGGCTACACCTTC,CASSSSGYGYTF
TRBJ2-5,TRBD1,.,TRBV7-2,TGTGCCAGCAGGGACAGGAGTTCGTCGTTGGAGACCCAGTACTTC,CASRDRSSSLETQYF
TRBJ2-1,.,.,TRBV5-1,TGCGCCAGCAGCATCAACCCTCCTACCTACAATGAGCAGTTCTTC,CASSINPPTYNEQFF
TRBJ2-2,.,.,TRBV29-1,TGCAGCGTTGTTAACAGTAACACCGGGGAGCTGTTTTTT,CSVVNSNTGELFF
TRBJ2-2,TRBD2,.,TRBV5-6,TGTGCCAGCAACGGACTAGCCCTTAACACCGGGGAGCTGTTTTTT,CASNGLALNTGELFF
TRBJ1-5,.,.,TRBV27,TGTGCCAGCAGGAGAGGGGTGGGAGGTTTAAATCAGCCCCAGCATTTT,CASRRGVGGLNQPQHF
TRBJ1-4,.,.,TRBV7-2,TGTGCCAGCAGCTTAGCGGCAGGTCAGAATGAAAAACTGTTTTTT,CASSLAAGQNEKLFF
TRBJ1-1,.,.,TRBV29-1,TGCAGCGTTGAGACAGGCATGAACACTGAAGCTTTCTTT,CSVETGMNTEAFF
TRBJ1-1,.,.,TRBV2,TGTGCCAGCAGTGAAGCGCTAGGGAACACTGAAGCTTTCTTT,CASSEALGNTEAFF
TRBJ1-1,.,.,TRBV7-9,TGTGCCAGCAGCTTAGCGGGCCCTAACACTGAAGCTTTCTTT,CASSLAGPNTEAFF
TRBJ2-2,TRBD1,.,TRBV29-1,TGCAGCGTTGTCCTGGACAGGGCAACCGGGGAGCTGTTTTTT,CSVVLDRATGELFF
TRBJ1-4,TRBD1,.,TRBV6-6,TGTGCCAGCAGACAGGGGGCGCTTGAAAAACTGTTTTTT,CASRQGALEKLFF
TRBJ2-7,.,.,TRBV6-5,TGTGCCAGCAAGGAGGGCCCCGCCTACGAGCAGTACTTC,CASKEGPAYEQYF
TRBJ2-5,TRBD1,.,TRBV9,TGTGCCAGCAGCGCTCAACAGGGGGCACAAGAGACCCAGTACTTC,CASSAQQGAQETQYF
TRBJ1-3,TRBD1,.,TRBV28,TGTGCCAGCAGGAACCCGGGACAGGGAGTGGGAAACACCATATATTTT,CASRNPGQGVGNTIYF
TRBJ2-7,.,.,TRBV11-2,TGTGCCAGCAGCTCCGGAGACTACGAGCAGTACTTC,CASSSGDYEQYF
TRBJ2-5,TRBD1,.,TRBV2,TGTGCCAGCAGCGAGGACAGGGATGAGACCCAGTACTTC,CASSEDRDETQYF
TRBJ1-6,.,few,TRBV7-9,TGTGCCAGCAGCTCCGGACAGAGCTCCTATAATTCACCCCTCCACTTT,CASSSGQSSYNSPLHF
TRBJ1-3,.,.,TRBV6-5,TGTGCCAGCAGCCTCGCTTCTGGTGGAAACACCATATATTTT,CASSLASGGNTIYF
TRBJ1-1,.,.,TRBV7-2,TGTGCCAGCAGCGTTCAAACAGGGTCCACTGAAGCTTTCTTT,CASSVQTGSTEAFF
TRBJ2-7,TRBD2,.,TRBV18,TGTGCCAGCTCACCACCGGGACTAGCGGGAGGGTCCTACGAGCAGTACTTC,CASSPPGLAGGSYEQYF
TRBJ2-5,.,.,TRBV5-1,TGCGCCAGCAGCTTGGGACAGGCACAAGAGACCCAGTACTTC,CASSLGQAQETQYF
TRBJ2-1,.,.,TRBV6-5,TGTGCCAGCAGTTCCTACTACAATGAGCAGTTCTTC,CASSSYYNEQFF
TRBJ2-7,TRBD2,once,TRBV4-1,TGCGCCAGCAGCCAAATCAGCGGGGGCCTCTCCTACGAGCAGTACTTC,CASSQISGGLSYEQYF
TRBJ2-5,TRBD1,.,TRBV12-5,TGTGCTAGTGGTTGGGACAGGGAACATGGAGAGACCCAGTACTTC,CASGWDREHGETQYF
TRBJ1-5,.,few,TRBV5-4,TGTGCCAGCAGCTTGGCGGGTAATCAGCCCCAGCATTTT,CASSLAGNQPQHF
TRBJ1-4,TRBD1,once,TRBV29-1,TGCAGCGTTGGGTTAGCTCAGACAGGGCCCACGGAAAAACTGTTTTTT,CSVGLAQTGPTEKLFF
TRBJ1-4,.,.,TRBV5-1,TGCGCCAGCAGCTTGACAGAGAATGAAAAACTGTTTTTT,CASSLTENEKLFF
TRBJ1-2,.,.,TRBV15,TGTGCCACCAGCAGAGATCGAGGGGGTGGCTATGGCTACACCTTC,CATSRDRGGGYGYTF
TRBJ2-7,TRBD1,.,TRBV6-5,TGTGCCAGCAGTTACTCTGACAGGGGTGGGTTCGAGCAGTACTTC,CASSYSDRGGFEQYF
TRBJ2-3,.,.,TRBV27,TGTGCCAGCAGTTCCCTCCCCACAGATACGCAGTATTTT,CASSSLPTDTQYF
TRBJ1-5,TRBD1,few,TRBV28,TGTGCCAGCAGCCAGACAGGGGGCACGCCCCAGCATTTT,CASSQTGGTPQHF